Shown below are 9 T cell receptor beta chains from a single sample sequenced in a study of T cell repertoires in cytomegalovirus infection (dated by TCRdb to between 2018 and 2020). No antigens are known for them. Sequencing was carried out with an Illumina HiSeq 1500. Starting from the raw public reads, TCRdb applied fastp trimming at Q25, assembled clones with MiXCR and retained in-frame beta chains. Here each entry gathers all rows of one CDR3 protein and keeps the most common genes and DNA. For this sample the table gives about 570,000 distinct CDR3 sequences, of which about 40% were detected only once. The ten largest clones add up to about 46% of the sample. According to the study, the label for this sample's treatment or condition signals: in vitro stimulation with specific CMV peptide epitopes to enrich CMV-specific T cells. This material consisted of cultured PBMCs, taken from culture after CMV antigen stimulation. All receptors come from a human donor in good health (CMV status not recorded). Some clones in this sample may be carry-over from other donors' samples.

This chain connects TRBV12-3 or TRBV12-4 to TRBJ2-7; weak D call: TRBD2 (6 bases). The CDR3 has 14 residues. V lost 3 bases and J 5 bases, leaving 14 bases between the germline ends. The CDR3 reads CASSLGPWGDEQYF. The CDR3 bases are TGTGCCAGCAGTTTGGGACCCTGGGGGGACGAGCAGTACTTC.

As DNA, the CDR3 is TGTGCCAGCAGCCGATATACCGGGACAGGGGACAATGAGCAGTTCTTC. As protein: CASSRYTGTGDNEQFF. The chain links TRBV7-9 to TRBJ2-1, with 10 bases matching TRBD1. Germline V gives CDR1 SEHNR, CDR2 FQNEAQ (reference sequence). The V gene end was trimmed by 5 bases and the J gene end by 5 bases; junction bases not matched to a gene: 9. The CDR3 consists of 16 residues.

The V and J genes are TRBV10-3 and TRBJ2-5; D is ambiguous. V was trimmed by 2 bases and J by 2 bases, leaving 6 bases between them. The CDR3 loop spans 13 amino acids. CDR1 and CDR2 (germline): ENHRY, SYGVKD. CDR3: CAISESEQETQYF. In nucleotides, the CDR3 is TGTGCCATCAGTGAGAGCGAACAAGAGACCCAGTACTTC.

The CDR3 loop reads CSARRASGTNEQYF. In DNA, the CDR3 is TGCAGTGCTAGAAGGGCTAGCGGGACTAACGAGCAGTACTTC. The chain has TRBV20-1 and TRBJ2-7, with TRBD2 matching over 9 bases. Losses at the gene ends were 2 bases for V and 5 bases for J; bases not matched to a gene: 7. The CDR3 is 14 amino acids. The germline V gene has CDR1 DFQATT and CDR2 SNEGSKA (reference sequence).

A few counts support this clonotype. This chain uses TRBV7-2 with TRBJ2-1; a possible D gene is TRBD2 (5 bases). The V end was cut by 2 bases, the J end by 1 base, with 9 bases between. Germline CDR1 SGHTA, CDR2 FQGNSA. There are 15 residues in the CDR3. The CDR3: CASSLSGWSYNEQFF. The CDR3 nucleotides are TGTGCCAGCAGCTTATCGGGATGGTCCTACAATGAGCAGTTCTTC.

This clonotype came up a few times. This chain uses TRBV28 with TRBJ1-5; the D is unclear. CDR3 size: 15 residues. V was cut by 3 bases and J by 2 bases, with 11 bases left in between. CDR1 is MDHEN and CDR2 is SYDVKM in the germline V gene. The CDR3, as DNA: TGTGCCAGCAGTTTTAAAGGTTTCGGCAATCAGCCCCAGCATTTT. This sequence encodes CASSFKGFGNQPQHF.

This rearrangement joins TRBV28 to TRBJ2-2, with a possible D match to TRBD1 (7 bases). From germline, CDR1 is MDHEN and CDR2 SYDVKM. With 7 bases removed from V and 5 bases from J, the gap between germline ends came to 14 bases. The CDR3 spans 14 residues. CDR3 DNA sequence: TGTGCCAGCACCGAACAGGGGAGGACCGGGGAGCTGTTTTTT. It codes for CASTEQGRTGELFF.

The V and J genes are TRBV27 and TRBJ2-3; D tentatively reads TRBD1 or TRBD2 (5 bases each). V lost 6 bases and J lost 2, with 15 bases in between. This CDR3 has 15 residues. Germline loops: CDR1 MNHEY, CDR2 SMNVEV (reference sequence). The CDR3 loop reads CASSLTRDLTDTQYF. CDR3 DNA: TGTGCCAGCAGCTTGACCCGGGACCTCACAGATACGCAGTATTTT.

This clonotype occurred once. The chain recombines TRBV29-1 with TRBJ1-1; D gene ambiguous. The length of the CDR3 is 12 residues. The germline V gene has CDR1 SQVTM and CDR2 ANQGSEA. The V end was cut by 4 bases, the J end by 0 bases, with 6 bases between. CDR3 sequence (DNA): TGCAGCGTTGGGTACCTGAACACTGAAGCTTTCTTT. Its protein product is CSVGYLNTEAFF.